Presented here are 2 T cell receptor beta chains from one specimen sequenced in a study of T cell repertoires in cytomegalovirus infection. One entry per CDR3 protein, called by TCRdb with MiXCR from the reads. The profile shows approximately 500,000 distinct CDR3 sequences, roughly a third of them singletons. The antigens for these receptors are not known. The material was cultured PBMCs, obtained from culture after CMV antigen stimulation. These receptors all come from a human donor in good health (CMV status not recorded). Some clones in this sample may be carry-over from other donors' samples.

This clonotype was seen many times. The chain is built from TRBV7-2 and TRBJ2-3; 7 bases are shared with TRBD2. The trim removed 4 bases at V and 1 base at J, leaving 5 bases unmatched. CDR1 SGHTA and CDR2 FQGNSA come from the germline V gene. This CDR3 comprises 15 residues. In nucleotides, the CDR3 is TGTGCCAGCAGCTCGGGACTACCTGGCACAGATACGCAGTATTTT. Translating it yields CASSSGLPGTDTQYF.

The V call is TRBV5-6, the J call TRBJ1-2; the match to TRBD1 covers 7 bases. J gave up 1 base and V 4 bases, and 4 bases lay outside the gene matches. The V gene's germline CDR1 is SGHDT and CDR2 YYEEEE. The CDR3 extends over 14 amino acids. The CDR3 DNA sequence: TGTGCCAGCAGCCAGACAGGGCTTAACTATGGCTACACCTTC. Translated: CASSQTGLNYGYTF.